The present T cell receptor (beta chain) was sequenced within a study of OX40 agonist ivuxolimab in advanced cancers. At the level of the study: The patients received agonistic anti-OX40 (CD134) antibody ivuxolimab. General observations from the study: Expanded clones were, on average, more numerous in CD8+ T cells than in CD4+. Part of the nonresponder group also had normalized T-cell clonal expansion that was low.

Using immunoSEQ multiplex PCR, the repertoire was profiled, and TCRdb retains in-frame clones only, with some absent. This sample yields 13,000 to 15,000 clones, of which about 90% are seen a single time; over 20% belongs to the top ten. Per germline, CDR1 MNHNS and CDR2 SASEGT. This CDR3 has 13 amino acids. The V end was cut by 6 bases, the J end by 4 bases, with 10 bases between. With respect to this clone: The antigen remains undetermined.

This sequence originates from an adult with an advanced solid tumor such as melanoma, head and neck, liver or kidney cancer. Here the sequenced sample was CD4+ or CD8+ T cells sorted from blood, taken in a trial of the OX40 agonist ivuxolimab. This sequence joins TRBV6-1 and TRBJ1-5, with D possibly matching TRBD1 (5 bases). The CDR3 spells CASRRGWNQPQHF. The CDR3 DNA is TGTGCCAGCAGACGGGGCTGGAATCAGCCCCAGCATTTT.